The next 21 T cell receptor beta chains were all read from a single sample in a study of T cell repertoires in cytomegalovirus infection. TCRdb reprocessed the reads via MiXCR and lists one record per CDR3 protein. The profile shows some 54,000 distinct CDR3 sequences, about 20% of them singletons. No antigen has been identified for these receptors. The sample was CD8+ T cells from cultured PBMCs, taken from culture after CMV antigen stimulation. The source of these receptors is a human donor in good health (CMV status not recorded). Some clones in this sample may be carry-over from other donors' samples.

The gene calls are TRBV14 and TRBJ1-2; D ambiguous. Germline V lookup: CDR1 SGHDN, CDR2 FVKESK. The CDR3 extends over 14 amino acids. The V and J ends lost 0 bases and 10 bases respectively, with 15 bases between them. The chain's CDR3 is CASSQEAFGVDYTF. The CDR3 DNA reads TGTGCCAGCAGCCAAGAAGCCTTCGGGGTCGACTACACCTTC.

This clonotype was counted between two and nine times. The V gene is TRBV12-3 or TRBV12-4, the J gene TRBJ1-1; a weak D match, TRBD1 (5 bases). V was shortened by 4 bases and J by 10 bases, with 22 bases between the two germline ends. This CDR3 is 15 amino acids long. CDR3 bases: TGTGCCAGCAGTTCACTAACTAACAGGCCCCCAGGAGCTTTCTTT. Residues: CASSSLTNRPPGAFF.

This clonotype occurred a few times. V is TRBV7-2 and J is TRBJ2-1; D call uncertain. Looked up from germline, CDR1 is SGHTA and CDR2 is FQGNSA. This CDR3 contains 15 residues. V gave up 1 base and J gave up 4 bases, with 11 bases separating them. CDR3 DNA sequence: TGTGCCAGCAGCTTAGGCAGCAAGGGATACAATGAGCAGTTCTTC. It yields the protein CASSLGSKGYNEQFF. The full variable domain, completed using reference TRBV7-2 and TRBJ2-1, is GAGVSQSPSNKVTEKGKDVELRCDPISGHTALYWYRQSLGQGLEFLIYFQGNSAPDKSGLPSDRFSAERTGGSVSTLTIQRTQQEDSAVYLCASSLGSKGYNEQFFGPGTRLTVL.

The CDR3 DNA is TGTGCCAGCAGTCCGGGACGGGGTAATTCACCCCTCCACTTT. Protein: CASSPGRGNSPLHF. This sequence joins TRBV12-3 or TRBV12-4 and TRBJ1-6; the D gene is possibly TRBD1 (5 bases). The CDR3 covers 14 residues. The V end lost 5 bases, the J end lost 6 bases, and 11 bases lay between the germline ends.

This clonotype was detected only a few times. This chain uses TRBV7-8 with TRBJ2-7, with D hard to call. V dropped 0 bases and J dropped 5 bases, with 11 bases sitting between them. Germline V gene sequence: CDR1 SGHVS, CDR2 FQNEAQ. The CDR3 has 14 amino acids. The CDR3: CASSLANPTHEQYF. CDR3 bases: TGTGCCAGCAGCTTAGCGAACCCGACTCACGAGCAGTACTTC.

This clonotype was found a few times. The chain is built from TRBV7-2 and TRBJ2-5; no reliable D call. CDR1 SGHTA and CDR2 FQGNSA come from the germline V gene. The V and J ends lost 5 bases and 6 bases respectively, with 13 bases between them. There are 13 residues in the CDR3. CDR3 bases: TGTGCCAGCAGCACCCCGGAAGGAAAGACCCAGTACTTC. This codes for CASSTPEGKTQYF.

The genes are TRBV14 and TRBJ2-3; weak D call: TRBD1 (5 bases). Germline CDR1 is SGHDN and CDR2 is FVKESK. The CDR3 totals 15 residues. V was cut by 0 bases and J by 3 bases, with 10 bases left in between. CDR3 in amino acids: CASSQDTSGTDTQYF. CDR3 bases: TGTGCCAGCAGCCAAGATACCTCAGGGACAGATACGCAGTATTTT.

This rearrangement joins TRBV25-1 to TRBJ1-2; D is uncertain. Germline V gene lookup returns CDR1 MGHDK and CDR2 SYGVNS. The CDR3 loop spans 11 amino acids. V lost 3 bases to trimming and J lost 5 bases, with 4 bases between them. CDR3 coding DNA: TGTGCCAGCAGTGAGTCTTATGGCTACACCTTC. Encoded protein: CASSESYGYTF.

The DNA for the CDR3 is TGTGCCAGCAGCCTCAGCATGGACAGCAGCTCTGGAAACACCATATATTTT. It translates to CASSLSMDSSSGNTIYF. The chain has TRBV4-2 and TRBJ1-3, with D possibly TRBD1 on 6 matching bases. The V end lost 4 bases, the J end lost 0 bases, and 16 bases lay between the germline ends. Germline CDR1 LGHNA, CDR2 YNFKEQ. This CDR3 region has 17 residues.

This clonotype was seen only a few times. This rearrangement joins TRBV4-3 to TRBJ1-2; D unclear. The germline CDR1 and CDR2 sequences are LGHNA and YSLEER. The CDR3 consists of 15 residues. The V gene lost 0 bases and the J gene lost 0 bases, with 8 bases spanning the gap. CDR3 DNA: TGCGCCAGCAGCCAAGAGGGCAGAGCTAACTATGGCTACACCTTC. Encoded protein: CASSQEGRANYGYTF.

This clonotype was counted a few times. The CDR3 spells CASSHDRKGGNQETQYF. The CDR3 nucleotides are TGTGCCAGCAGCCACGACAGGAAAGGGGGGAACCAAGAGACCCAGTACTTC. This chain connects TRBV11-3 to TRBJ2-5; TRBD1 or TRBD2 may be the D gene (6 bases each). This CDR3 is 17 amino acids long. Germline CDR1 and CDR2: SGHNT and YENEEA. The ends were cut back, 5 bases at V and 0 bases at J, with 19 bases in the middle.

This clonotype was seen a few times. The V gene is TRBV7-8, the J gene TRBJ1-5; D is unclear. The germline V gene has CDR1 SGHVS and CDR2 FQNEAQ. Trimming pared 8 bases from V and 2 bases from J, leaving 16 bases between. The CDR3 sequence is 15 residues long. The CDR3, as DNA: TGTGCCAGCTCCTTAGGCGGAGGTGGCAATCAGCCCCAGCATTTT. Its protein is CASSLGGGGNQPQHF. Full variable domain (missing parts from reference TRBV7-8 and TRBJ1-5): GAGVSQSPRYKVAKRGQDVALRCDPISGHVSLFWYQQALGQGPEFLTYFQNEAQLDKSGLPSDRFFAERPEGSVSTLKIQRTQQEDSAVYLCASSLGGGGNQPQHFGDGTRLSIL.

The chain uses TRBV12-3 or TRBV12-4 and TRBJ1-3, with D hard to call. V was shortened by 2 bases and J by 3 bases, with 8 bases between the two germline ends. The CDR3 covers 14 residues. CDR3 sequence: CASSLPGIGNTIYF. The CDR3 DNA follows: TGTGCCAGCAGTTTACCGGGGATTGGAAACACCATATATTTT.

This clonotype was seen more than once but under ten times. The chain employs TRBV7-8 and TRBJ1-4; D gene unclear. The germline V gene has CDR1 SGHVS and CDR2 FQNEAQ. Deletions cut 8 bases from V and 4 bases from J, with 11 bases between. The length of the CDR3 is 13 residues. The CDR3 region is CASRSDLNEKLFF. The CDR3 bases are TGTGCCAGCCGCAGTGACCTTAATGAAAAACTGTTTTTT.

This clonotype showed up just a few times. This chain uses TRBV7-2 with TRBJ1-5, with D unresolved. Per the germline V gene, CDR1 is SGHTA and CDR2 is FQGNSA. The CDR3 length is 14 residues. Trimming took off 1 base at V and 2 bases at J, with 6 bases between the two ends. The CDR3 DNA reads TGTGCCAGCAGCTTAGGATACGGCAATCAGCCCCAGCATTTT. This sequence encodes CASSLGYGNQPQHF.

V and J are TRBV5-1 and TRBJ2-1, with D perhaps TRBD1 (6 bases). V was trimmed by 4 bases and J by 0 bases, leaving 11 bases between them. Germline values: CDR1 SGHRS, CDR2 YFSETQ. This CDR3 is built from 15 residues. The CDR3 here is CASSLDSFSYNEQFF. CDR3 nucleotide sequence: TGCGCCAGCAGCCTGGACAGCTTCTCCTACAATGAGCAGTTCTTC.

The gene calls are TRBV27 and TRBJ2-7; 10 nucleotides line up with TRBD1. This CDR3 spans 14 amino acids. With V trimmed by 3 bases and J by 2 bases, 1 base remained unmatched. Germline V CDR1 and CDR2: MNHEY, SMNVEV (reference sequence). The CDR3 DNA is TGTGCCAGCAGTTTCGGGACAGGGGCCTACGAGCAGTACTTC. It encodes CASSFGTGAYEQYF.

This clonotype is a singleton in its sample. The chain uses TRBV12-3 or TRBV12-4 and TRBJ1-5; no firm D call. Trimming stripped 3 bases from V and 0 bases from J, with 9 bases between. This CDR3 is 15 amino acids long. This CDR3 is CASSFGQYSNQPQHF. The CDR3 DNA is TGTGCCAGCAGTTTTGGGCAGTATAGCAATCAGCCCCAGCATTTT.

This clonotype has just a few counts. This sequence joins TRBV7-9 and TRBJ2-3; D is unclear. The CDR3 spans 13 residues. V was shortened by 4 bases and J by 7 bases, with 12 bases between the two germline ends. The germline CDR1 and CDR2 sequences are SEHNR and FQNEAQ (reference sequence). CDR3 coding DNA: TGTGCCAGCAGCTCTACAGCGAGGCATACGCAGTATTTT. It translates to CASSSTARHTQYF.

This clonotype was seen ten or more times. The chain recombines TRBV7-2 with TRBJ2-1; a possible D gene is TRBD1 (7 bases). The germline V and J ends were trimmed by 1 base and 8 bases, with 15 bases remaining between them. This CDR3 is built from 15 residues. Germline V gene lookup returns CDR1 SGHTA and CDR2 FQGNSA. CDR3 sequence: CASSLVRGADHEQFF. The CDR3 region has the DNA TGTGCCAGCAGCTTAGTCAGGGGGGCCGACCATGAGCAGTTCTTC.

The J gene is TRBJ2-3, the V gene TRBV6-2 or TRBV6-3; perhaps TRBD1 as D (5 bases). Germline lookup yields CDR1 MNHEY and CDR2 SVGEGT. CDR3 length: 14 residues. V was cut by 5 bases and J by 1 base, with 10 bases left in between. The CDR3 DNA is TGTGCCAGCAGTCACAGGTCCCGCACAGATACGCAGTATTTT. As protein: CASSHRSRTDTQYF.